The entry that follows covers one T cell receptor (beta chain) sequence. Its antigen is not known. Generated by immunoSEQ multiplex PCR, the TCRdb table keeps only in-frame clones and is missing some. Of around 95,000 clones detected, about 89% appear once; the ten largest clones hold about 0.17%. This specimen belongs to a study of OX40 agonist ivuxolimab in advanced cancers. The study's findings and limits: In a subset of nonresponders, normalized T-cell clonal expansion was also low.

V was clipped by 4 bases and J by 6 bases, with 13 bases between them. The CDR3 is 13 residues long. Germline CDR1 and CDR2: GTSNPN and SVGIG (reference sequence). The sample here was CD4+ or CD8+ T cells sorted from blood, taken in a trial of the OX40 agonist ivuxolimab. The source of this sequence is an adult with an advanced solid tumor such as melanoma, head and neck, liver or kidney cancer. The V gene is TRBV30, the J gene TRBJ2-4; D tentatively reads TRBD1 or TRBD2 (6 bases each). The CDR3 coding sequence is TGTGCCTGGATTCCGGGGGCTGGAAACATTCAGTACTTC. It translates to CAWIPGAGNIQYF.